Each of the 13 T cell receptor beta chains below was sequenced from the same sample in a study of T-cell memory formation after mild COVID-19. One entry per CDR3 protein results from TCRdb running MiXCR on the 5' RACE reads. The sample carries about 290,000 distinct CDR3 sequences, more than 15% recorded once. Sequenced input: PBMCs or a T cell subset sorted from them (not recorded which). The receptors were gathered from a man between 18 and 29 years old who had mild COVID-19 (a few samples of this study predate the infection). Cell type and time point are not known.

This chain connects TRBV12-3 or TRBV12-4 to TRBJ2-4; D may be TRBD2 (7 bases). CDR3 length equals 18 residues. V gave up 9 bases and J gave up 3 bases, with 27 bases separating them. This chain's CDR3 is CASSGAGQSFWGKNIQYF. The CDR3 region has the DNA TGTGCCAGTTCTGGAGCGGGACAATCGTTCTGGGGCAAAAACATTCAGTACTTC.

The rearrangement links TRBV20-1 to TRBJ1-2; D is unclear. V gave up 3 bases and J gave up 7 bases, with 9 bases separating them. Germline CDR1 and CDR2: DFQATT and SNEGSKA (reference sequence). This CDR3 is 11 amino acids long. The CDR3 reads CSARELRGYTF. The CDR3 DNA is TGCAGTGCTAGGGAGCTGCGTGGCTACACCTTC.

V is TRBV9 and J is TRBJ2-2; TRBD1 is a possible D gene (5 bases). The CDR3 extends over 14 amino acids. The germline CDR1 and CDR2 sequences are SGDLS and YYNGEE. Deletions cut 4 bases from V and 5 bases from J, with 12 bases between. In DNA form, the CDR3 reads TGTGCCAGCAGCTTCCGCAGGGAAACCGGGGAGCTGTTTTTT. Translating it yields CASSFRRETGELFF.

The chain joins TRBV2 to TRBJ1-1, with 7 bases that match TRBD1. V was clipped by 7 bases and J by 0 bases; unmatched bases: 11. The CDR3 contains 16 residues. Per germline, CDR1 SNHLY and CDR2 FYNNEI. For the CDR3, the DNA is TGTGCCAGCAACCCGACTCGAGGACAGGTGAACACTGAAGCTTTCTTT. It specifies CASNPTRGQVNTEAFF.

CDR3 nucleotide sequence: TGTGCCAGCAGCTCAGGGGGCTTTACGCAGTATTTT. Translating gives CASSSGGFTQYF. This chain connects TRBV7-9 to TRBJ2-3, with 8 positions matching TRBD1. V gave up 4 bases and J gave up 8 bases; unmatched junction bases: 2. Per the germline V gene, CDR1 is SEHNR and CDR2 is FQNEAQ (reference sequence). The CDR3 spans 12 residues.

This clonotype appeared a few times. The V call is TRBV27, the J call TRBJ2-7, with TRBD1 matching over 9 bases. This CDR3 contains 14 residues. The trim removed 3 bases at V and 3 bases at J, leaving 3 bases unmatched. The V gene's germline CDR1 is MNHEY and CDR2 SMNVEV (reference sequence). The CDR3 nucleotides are TGTGCCAGCAGTTTGGGACAGGGCCACTACGAGCAGTACTTC. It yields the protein CASSLGQGHYEQYF.

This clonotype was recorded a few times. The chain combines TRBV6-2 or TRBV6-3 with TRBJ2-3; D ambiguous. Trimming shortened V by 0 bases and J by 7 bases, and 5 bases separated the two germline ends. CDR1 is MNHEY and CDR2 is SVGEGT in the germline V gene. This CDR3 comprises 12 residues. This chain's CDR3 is CASSYSRNTQYF. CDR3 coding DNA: TGTGCCAGCAGTTACTCCCGCAATACGCAGTATTTT.

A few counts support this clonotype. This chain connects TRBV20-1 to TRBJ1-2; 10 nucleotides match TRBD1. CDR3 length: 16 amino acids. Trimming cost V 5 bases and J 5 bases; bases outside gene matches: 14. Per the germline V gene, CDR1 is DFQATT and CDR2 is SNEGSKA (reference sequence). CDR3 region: CSALWAQTGGKYGYTF. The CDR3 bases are TGCAGTGCTCTCTGGGCCCAGACAGGGGGCAAGTATGGCTACACCTTC.

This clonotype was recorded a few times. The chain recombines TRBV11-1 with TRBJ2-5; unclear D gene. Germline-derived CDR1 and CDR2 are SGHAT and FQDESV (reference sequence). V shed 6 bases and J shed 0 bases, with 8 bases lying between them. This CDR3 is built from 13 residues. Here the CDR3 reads CASSRAHQETQYF. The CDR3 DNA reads TGTGCCAGCAGTCGGGCCCACCAAGAGACCCAGTACTTC.

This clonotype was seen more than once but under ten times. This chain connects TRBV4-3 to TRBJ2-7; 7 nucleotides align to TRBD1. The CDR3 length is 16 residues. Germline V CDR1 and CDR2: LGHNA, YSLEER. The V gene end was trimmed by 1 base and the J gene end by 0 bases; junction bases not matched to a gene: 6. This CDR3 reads CASSQGLAGGSYEQYF. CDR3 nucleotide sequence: TGCGCCAGCAGCCAAGGTTTGGCAGGGGGCTCCTACGAGCAGTACTTC.

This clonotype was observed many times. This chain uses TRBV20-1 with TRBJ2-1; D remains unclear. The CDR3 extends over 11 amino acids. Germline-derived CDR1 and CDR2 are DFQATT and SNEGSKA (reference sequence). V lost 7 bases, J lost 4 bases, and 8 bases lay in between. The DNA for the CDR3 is TGCAGTGTCATCACTTACAATGAGCAGTTCTTC. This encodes CSVITYNEQFF.

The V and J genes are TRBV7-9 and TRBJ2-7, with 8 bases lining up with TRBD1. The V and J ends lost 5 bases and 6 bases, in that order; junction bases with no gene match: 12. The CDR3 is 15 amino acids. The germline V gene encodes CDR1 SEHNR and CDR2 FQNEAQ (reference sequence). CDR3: CASSRAGQGSFEQYV. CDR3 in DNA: TGTGCCAGCAGCCGGGCAGGACAGGGTAGTTTCGAGCAGTACGTC.

In DNA, the CDR3 is TGTGCCAGCAGCCTAGACCAGCACTATGGCTACACCTTC. Its translation is CASSLDQHYGYTF. This chain uses TRBV7-2 with TRBJ1-2, with D hard to call. The CDR3 consists of 13 residues. Germline V lookup: CDR1 SGHTA, CDR2 FQGNSA. Trimming stripped 5 bases from V and 3 bases from J, with 10 bases between.